This T cell receptor beta chain is drawn from a study of T cells after yellow fever vaccination. At the level of the study: It was SMART-Seq v4 Ultra Low Input that prepared the fractions with low cell numbers.

This clonotype was detected only a few times. Study observations and caveats: Booster sampling recovered most clones from primary vaccination (approximately 97% CD4, around 88% CD8). There was a possibility that FACS-sorted repertoires contained abundant clonotypes contaminating from the bulk population.

TCRdb ran MiXCR on the 5' RACE reads and lists one entry per CDR3 protein. This repertoire shows about 85,000 distinct CDR3 sequences, about an eighth found once; its top ten account for 20% to 25%. This CDR3 region has 15 residues. The V end was cut by 4 bases, the J end by 0 bases, with 12 bases between. The V gene's germline CDR1 is SGHAT and CDR2 FQNNGV. The chain combines TRBV11-2 with TRBJ1-1, with TRBD1 as a possible D gene (5 bases). Material: CD8+ T cells not binding an NS4B(214-222) dextramer, sorted from PBMCs, obtained less than 25 days after the first yellow fever vaccination. The source of this sequence is a man aged 18 to 29 who received the YFV17D yellow fever vaccine. The CDR3 coding sequence is TGTGCCAGCAGCTGGGGGAAACCCATGAACACTGAAGCTTTCTTT. Translating gives CASSWGKPMNTEAFF. Supplemented by reference TRBV11-2 and TRBJ1-1, the full variable domain reads EAGVAQSPRYKIIEKRQSVAFWCNPISGHATLYWYQQILGQGPKLLIQFQNNGVVDDSQLPKDRFSAERLKGVDSTLKIQPAKLEDSAVYLCASSWGKPMNTEAFFGQGTRLTVV.